This T cell receptor beta chain was sequenced for a study of long-term antiretroviral therapy in people with HIV. The V end was cut by 5 bases, the J end by 7 bases, with 15 bases between. Per germline, CDR1 SGHVS and CDR2 FQNEAQ. This CDR3 contains 14 residues. Sequencing relied on immunoSEQ assay v3.0, run at survey level. TCRdb's copy holds only in-frame clones and misses some; the assay was immunoSEQ multiplex PCR. This sample has about 16,000 clones, with more than 75% found just once. The TCR sequence derives from a man aged 50 to 59 with HIV. The specimen comprised unsorted PBMCs, sampled 6.9 years after starting antiretroviral therapy. The chain employs TRBV7-8 and TRBJ1-5, with D possibly matching TRBD1 (5 bases). This chain's CDR3 is CASSVHGPGQPQHF. In nucleotides, the CDR3 is TGTGCCAGCAGCGTTCATGGCCCAGGGCAGCCCCAGCATTTT.